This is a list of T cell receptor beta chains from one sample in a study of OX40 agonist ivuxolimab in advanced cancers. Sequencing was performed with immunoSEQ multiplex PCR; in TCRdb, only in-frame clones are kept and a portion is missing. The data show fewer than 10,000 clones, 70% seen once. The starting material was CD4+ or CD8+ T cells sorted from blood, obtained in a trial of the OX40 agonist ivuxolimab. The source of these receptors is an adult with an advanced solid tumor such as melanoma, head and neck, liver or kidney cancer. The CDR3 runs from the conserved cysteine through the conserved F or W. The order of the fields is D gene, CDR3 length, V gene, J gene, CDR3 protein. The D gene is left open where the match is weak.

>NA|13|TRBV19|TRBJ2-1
CASSIGQQPEQFF
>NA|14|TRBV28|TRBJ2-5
CASSFLAEQETQYF
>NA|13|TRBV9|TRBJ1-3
CASSSYSGNTIYF
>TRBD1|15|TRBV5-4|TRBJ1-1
CASSLGTGGNTEAFF
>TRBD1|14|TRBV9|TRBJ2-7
CASSATGGPYEQYF
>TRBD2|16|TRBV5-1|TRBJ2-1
CASSLSSSGTGNEQFF
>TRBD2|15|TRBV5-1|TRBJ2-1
CASSPGLAGDNEQFF
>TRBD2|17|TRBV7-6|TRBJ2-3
CASSSSTSGDGTDTQYF
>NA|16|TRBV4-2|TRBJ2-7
CASSESSERGAYEQYF
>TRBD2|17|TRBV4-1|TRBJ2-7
CASSPLPPGTRGYEQYF
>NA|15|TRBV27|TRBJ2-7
CASSLGAGPLQEQYF
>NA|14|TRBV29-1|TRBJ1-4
CSAREDSSNEKLFF
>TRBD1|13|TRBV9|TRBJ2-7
CASSAGTAYEQYF
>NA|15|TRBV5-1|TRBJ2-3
CASSIRAGTADTQYF
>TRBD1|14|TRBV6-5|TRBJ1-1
CASSLSGQAPEAFF
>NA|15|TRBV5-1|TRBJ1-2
CASSLDRAFSYGYTF
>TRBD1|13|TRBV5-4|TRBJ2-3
CASSFGTGDTQYF
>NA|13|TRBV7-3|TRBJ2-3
CASSPIGADTQYF
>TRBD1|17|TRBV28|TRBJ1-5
CASSLYGTGSPNQPQHF
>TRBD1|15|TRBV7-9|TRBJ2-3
CASSLGQGAGDTQYF